The T cell receptor beta chain under discussion was sequenced for a study of T cell responses to AZD1222 COVID-19 vaccine. Germline V gives CDR1 ENHRY, CDR2 SYGVKD. The ends were cut back, 0 bases at V and 3 bases at J, with 21 bases in the middle. The CDR3 extends over 19 amino acids. TCRdb keeps only in-frame clones here, not all; method: immunoSEQ multiplex PCR. The sample holds 100,000 to 150,000 clones, roughly 90% seen once. Sequences were derived from peripheral blood, sampled on day 0 of AZD1222 vaccination. This rearrangement joins TRBV10-3 to TRBJ1-5; tentatively, D is TRBD1 (6 bases). The TCR originated in an adult in good health. The CDR3 here is CAISESFPGKDSLNQPQHF. The CDR3 bases are TGTGCCATCAGTGAGTCGTTTCCTGGAAAGGACAGTCTCAATCAGCCCCAGCATTTT.